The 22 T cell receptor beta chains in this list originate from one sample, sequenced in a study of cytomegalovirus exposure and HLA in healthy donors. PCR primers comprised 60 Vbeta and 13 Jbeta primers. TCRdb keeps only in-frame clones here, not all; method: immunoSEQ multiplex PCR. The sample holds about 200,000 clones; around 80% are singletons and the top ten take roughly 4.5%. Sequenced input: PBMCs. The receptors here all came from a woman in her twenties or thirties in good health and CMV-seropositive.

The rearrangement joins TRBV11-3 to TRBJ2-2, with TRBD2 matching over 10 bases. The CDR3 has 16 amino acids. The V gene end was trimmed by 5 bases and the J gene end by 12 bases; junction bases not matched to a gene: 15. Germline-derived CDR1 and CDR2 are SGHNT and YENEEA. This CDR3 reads CASSPGASGRGLKLFF. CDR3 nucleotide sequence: TGTGCCAGCAGCCCGGGGGCTAGCGGGAGAGGATTGAAGCTGTTTTTT.

CDR3 bases: TGCGCCAGCAGCCAAGCGAGGAATTCCTACGAGCAGTACTTC. This sequence encodes CASSQARNSYEQYF. The V gene is TRBV4-1, the J gene TRBJ2-7; D is undetermined. Germline values: CDR1 MGHRA, CDR2 YSYEKL. The V and J ends lost 1 base and 1 base respectively, with 8 bases between them. This CDR3 contains 14 residues.

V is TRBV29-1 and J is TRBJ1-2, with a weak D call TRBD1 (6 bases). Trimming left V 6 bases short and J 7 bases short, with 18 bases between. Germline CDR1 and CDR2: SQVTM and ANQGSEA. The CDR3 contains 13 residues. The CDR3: CSVRGGLISGYTF. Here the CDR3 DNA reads TGCAGCGTGAGGGGGGGACTCATCAGTGGCTACACCTTC.

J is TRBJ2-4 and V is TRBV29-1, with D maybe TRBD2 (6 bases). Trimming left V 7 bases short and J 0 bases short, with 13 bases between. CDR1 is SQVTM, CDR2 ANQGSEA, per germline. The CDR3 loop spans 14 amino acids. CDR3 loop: CSAEGGLAKNIQYF. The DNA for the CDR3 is TGCAGCGCCGAGGGAGGCCTAGCCAAAAACATTCAGTACTTC.

The CDR3 sequence: CASSQMGANYGYTF. DNA for the CDR3: TGTGCCAGCAGCCAGATGGGGGCCAACTATGGCTACACCTTC. The rearrangement joins TRBV27 to TRBJ1-2; possibly TRBD1 for D (6 bases). The CDR3 has 14 residues. The germline V gene has CDR1 MNHEY and CDR2 SMNVEV (reference sequence). V lost 6 bases, J lost 2 bases, and 13 bases lay in between.

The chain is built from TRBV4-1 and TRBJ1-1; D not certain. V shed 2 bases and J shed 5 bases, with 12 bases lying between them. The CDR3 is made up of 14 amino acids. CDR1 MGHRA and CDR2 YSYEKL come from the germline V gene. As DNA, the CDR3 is TGCGCCAGCAGCCAACGTACTTCGGGGACTGAAGCTTTCTTT. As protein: CASSQRTSGTEAFF.

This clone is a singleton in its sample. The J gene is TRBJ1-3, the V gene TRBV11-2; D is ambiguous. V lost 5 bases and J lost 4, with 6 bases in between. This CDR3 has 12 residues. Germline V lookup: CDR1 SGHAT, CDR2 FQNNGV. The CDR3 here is CASSQEGNTIYF. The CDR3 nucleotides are TGTGCCAGCAGCCAGGAAGGAAACACCATATATTTT.

CDR3 nucleotides: TGTGCCAGCAGCCGACGAGGAGAGGAAGAGACCCAGTACTTC. Translation: CASSRRGEEETQYF. This chain uses TRBV7-8 with TRBJ2-5; no clear D. The V and J ends lost 5 bases and 3 bases respectively, with 13 bases between them. Germline V gene sequence: CDR1 SGHVS, CDR2 FQNEAQ. The length of the CDR3 is 14 residues.

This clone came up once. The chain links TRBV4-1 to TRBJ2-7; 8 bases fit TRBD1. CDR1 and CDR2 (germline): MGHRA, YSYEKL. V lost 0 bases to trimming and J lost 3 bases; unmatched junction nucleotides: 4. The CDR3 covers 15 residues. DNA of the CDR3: TGCGCCAGCAGCCAAGATAGGACAGGGTACTACGAGCAGTACTTC. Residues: CASSQDRTGYYEQYF.

CDR3 nucleotide sequence: TGTGCCAGCAGCCCTAGCGGGAGGCGGGGGAATGAGCAGTTCTTC. It is translated as CASSPSGRRGNEQFF. The J gene is TRBJ2-1, the V gene TRBV11-3; 11 bases are a match to TRBD2. Per germline, CDR1 SGHNT and CDR2 YENEEA. Trimming at V came to 5 bases and at J to 7 bases, leaving 7 bases not matched to a gene. The CDR3 consists of 15 residues.

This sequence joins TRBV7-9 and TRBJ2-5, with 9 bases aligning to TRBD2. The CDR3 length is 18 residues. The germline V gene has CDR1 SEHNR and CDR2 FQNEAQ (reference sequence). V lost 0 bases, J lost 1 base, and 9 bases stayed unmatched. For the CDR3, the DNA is TGTGCCAGCAGCTTAGCCCAGACTAGCGGCTCCATCCAAGAGACCCAGTACTTC. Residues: CASSLAQTSGSIQETQYF.

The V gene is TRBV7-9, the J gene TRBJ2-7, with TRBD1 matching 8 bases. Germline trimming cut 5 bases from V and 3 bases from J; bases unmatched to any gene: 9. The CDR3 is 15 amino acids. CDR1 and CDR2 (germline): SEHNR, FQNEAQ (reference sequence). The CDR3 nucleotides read TGTGCCAGCAGCATCGGACAGGGAGGTTTCTACGAGCAGTACTTC. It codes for CASSIGQGGFYEQYF.

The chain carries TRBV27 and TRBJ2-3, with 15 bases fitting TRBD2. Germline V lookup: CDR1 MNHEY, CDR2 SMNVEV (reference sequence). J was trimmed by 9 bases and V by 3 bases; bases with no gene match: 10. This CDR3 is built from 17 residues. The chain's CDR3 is CASSFSGTSGGPETQYF. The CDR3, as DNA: TGTGCCAGCAGTTTTTCAGGGACTAGCGGGGGGCCGGAGACGCAGTATTTT.

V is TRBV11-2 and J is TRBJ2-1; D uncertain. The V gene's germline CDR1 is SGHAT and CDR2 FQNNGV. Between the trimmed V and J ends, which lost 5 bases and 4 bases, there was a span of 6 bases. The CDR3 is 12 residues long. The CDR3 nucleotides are TGTGCCAGCAGCGCCCGGTACAATGAGCAGTTCTTC. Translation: CASSARYNEQFF.

The CDR3 here is CASSIRASPLNQETQYF. The CDR3 DNA reads TGTGCCAGTAGTATTAGGGCTAGCCCACTCAACCAAGAGACCCAGTACTTC. The chain carries TRBV19 and TRBJ2-5, with a tentative D call TRBD2 (5 bases). The CDR3 extends over 17 amino acids. The V gene lost 3 bases and the J gene lost 0 bases, with 17 bases spanning the gap. Germline V CDR1 and CDR2: LNHDA, SQIVND (reference sequence).

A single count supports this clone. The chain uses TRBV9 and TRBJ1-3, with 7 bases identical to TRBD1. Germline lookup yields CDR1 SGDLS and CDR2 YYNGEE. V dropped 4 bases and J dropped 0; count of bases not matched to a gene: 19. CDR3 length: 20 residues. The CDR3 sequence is CASSPLNFQNRGRSGNTIYF. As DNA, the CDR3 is TGTGCCAGCAGCCCTTTGAACTTTCAAAACAGGGGCCGCTCTGGAAACACCATATATTTT.

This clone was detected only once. The CDR3 region has the DNA TGCGCCAGCAGCCAAGACAGGGGGCTCAACGAGCAGTACTTC. This translates into CASSQDRGLNEQYF. This sequence joins TRBV4-1 and TRBJ2-7; 8 bases match TRBD1. V shed 0 bases, J shed 5 bases, and the junction held 3 bases outside the gene matches. The CDR3 loop spans 14 amino acids. CDR1 is MGHRA and CDR2 is YSYEKL in the germline V gene.

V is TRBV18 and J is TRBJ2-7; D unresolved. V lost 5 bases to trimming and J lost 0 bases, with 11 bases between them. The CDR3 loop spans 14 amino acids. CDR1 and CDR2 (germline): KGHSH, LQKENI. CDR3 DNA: TGTGCCAGCTCAACTCAGCACAGCTCCTACGAGCAGTACTTC. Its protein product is CASSTQHSSYEQYF.

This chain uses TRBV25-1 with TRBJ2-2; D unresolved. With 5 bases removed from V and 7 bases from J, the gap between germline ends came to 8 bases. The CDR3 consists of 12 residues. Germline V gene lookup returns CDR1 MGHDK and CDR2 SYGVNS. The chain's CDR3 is CASSPPGGELFF. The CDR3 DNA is TGTGCCAGCAGTCCACCGGGCGGGGAGCTGTTTTTT.

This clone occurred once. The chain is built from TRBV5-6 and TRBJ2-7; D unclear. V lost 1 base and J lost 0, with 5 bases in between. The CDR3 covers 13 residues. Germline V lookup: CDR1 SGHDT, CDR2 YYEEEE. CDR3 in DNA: TGTGCCAGCAGCTTGACAGACTCCTACGAGCAGTACTTC. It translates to CASSLTDSYEQYF.

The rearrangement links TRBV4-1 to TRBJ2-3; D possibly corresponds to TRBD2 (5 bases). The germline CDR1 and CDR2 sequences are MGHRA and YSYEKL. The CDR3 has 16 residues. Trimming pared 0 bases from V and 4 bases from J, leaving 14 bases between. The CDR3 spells CASSQEEGLAPDTQYF. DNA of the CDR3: TGCGCCAGCAGCCAAGAAGAAGGTCTAGCACCAGATACGCAGTATTTT.

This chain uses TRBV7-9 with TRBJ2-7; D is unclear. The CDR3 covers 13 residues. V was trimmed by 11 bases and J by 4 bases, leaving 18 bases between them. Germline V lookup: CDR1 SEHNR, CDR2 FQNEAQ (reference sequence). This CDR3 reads CALNPIQEYEQYF. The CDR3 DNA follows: TGTGCCCTGAACCCGATTCAAGAGTACGAGCAGTACTTC.